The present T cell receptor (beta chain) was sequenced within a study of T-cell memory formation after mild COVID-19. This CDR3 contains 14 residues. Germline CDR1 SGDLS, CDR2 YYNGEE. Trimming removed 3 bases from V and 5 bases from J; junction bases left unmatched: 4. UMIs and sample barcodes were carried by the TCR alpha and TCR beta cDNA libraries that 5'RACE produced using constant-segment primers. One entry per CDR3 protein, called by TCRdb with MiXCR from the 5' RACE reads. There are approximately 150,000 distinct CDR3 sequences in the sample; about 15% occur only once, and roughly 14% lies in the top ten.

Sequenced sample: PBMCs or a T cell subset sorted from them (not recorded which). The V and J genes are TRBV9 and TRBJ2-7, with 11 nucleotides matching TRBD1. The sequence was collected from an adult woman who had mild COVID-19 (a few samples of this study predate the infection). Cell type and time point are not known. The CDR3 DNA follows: TGTGCCAGCAGCGGTGGACAGGGGGCGAACGAGCAGTACTTC. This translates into CASSGGQGANEQYF. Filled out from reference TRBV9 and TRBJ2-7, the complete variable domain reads DSGVTQTPKHLITATGQRVTLRCSPRSGDLSVYWYQQSLDQGLQFLIQYYNGEERAKGNILERFSAQQFPDLHSELNLSSLELGDSALYFCASSGGQGANEQYFGPGTRLTVT.